A few counts support the clone carrying this T cell receptor (beta chain). CDR1 and CDR2 from the germline V gene are MGHDK and SYGVNS. Trimming removed 7 bases from V and 4 bases from J; junction bases left unmatched: 12. CDR3 size: 15 residues. Expressed TCRB transcripts were sequenced after all isolated RNA was converted to cDNA. Reads from naive, central memory and regulatory T cell samples averaged about 3.9 million. The table came from immunoSEQ multiplex PCR; TCRdb's copy has only in-frame clones and leaves some out. The table includes about 900,000 clones, roughly 15% detected once. These data come from a study of beta chain features in type 1 diabetes.

The rearrangement joins TRBV25-1 to TRBJ2-5; 7 nucleotides line up with TRBD1. The sequenced sample was naive CD4+ T cells from blood. This clonotype was sampled from a young woman in good health. CDR3 amino acids: CASTKGPGQIETQYF. DNA for the CDR3: TGTGCCAGCACTAAAGGGCCGGGACAGATAGAGACCCAGTACTTC.